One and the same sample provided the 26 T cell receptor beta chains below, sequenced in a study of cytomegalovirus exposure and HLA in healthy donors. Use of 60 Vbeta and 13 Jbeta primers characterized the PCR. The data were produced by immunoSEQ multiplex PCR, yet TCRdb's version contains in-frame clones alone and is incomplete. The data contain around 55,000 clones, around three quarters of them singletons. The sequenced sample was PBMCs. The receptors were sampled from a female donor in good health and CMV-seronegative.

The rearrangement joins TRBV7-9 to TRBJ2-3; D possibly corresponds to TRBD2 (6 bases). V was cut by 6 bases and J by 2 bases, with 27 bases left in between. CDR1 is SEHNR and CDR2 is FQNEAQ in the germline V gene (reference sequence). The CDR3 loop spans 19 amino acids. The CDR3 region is CASSPDGATRHSNTDTQYF. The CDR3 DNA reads TGTGCCAGCAGTCCGGACGGAGCGACTAGACACTCAAACACAGATACGCAGTATTTT.

The CDR3 protein is CASGPTGPQETQYF. The CDR3 DNA is TGCGCCAGCGGCCCAACAGGGCCCCAAGAGACCCAGTACTTC. V usage is TRBV5-1 and J usage is TRBJ2-5; a weak D match, TRBD1 (6 bases). Germline CDR1 is SGHRS and CDR2 is YFSETQ. Trimming pared 7 bases from V and 1 base from J, leaving 14 bases between. The CDR3 is made up of 14 amino acids.

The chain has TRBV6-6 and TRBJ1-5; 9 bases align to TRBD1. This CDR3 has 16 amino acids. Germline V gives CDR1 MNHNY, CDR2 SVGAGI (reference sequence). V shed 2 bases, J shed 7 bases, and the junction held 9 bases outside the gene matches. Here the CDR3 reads CASSYRPGQGRQPQHF. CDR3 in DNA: TGTGCCAGCAGTTACCGACCGGGACAGGGCCGGCAGCCCCAGCATTTT.

CDR3 in amino acids: CASSPPGTGGTEAFF. The CDR3 bases are TGTGCCAGCTCACCGCCTGGGACAGGGGGCACTGAAGCTTTCTTT. The V gene is TRBV18, the J gene TRBJ1-1; 11 bases fit TRBD1. CDR3 length: 15 amino acids. From germline, CDR1 is KGHSH and CDR2 LQKENI. V shed 3 bases, J shed 4 bases, and the junction held 4 bases outside the gene matches.

CDR3 sequence: CASSERTGLEAFF. Written as DNA, the CDR3 is TGTGCCAGCAGCGAGCGGACAGGGCTGGAAGCTTTCTTT. The J gene is TRBJ1-1, the V gene TRBV7-8; 8 bases fit TRBD1. The J segment lost 8 bases and the V segment lost 5 bases, leaving 7 bases of the junction unmatched. Looked up from germline, CDR1 is SGHVS and CDR2 is FQNEAQ. CDR3 length: 13 amino acids. The variable domain in full, completed from reference TRBV7-8 and TRBJ1-1, reads GAGVSQSPRYKVAKRGQDVALRCDPISGHVSLFWYQQALGQGPEFLTYFQNEAQLDKSGLPSDRFFAERPEGSVSTLKIQRTQQEDSAVYLCASSERTGLEAFFGQGTRLTVV.

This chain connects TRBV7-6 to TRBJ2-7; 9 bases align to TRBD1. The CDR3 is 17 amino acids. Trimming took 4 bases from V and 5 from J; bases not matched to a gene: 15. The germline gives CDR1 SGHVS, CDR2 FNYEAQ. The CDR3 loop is CASSSWVAGTGTHEQYF. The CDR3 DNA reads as TGTGCCAGCAGCTCCTGGGTAGCCGGGACAGGGACCCACGAGCAGTACTTC.

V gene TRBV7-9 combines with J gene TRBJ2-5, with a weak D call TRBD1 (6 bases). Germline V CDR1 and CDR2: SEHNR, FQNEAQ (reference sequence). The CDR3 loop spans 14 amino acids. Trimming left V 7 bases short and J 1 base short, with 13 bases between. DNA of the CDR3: TGTGCCAGCACCCAAACAGGGTTCCAAGAGACCCAGTACTTC. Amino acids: CASTQTGFQETQYF.

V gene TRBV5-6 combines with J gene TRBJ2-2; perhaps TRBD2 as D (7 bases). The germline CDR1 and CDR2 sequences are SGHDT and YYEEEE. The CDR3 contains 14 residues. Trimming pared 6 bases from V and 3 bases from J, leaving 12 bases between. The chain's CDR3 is CASMRGPYTGELFF. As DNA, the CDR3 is TGTGCCAGCATGCGGGGGCCTTACACCGGGGAGCTGTTTTTT.

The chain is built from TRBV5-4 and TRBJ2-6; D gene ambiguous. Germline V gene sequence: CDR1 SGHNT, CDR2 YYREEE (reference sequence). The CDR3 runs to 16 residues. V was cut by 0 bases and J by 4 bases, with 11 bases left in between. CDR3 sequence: CASSLDSRSGANVLTF. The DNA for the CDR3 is TGTGCCAGCAGCTTGGATTCCAGATCCGGGGCCAACGTCCTGACTTTC.

The CDR3: CASSHVGYTF. The CDR3 region has the DNA TGCGCCAGCAGTCACGTTGGCTACACCTTC. V and J are TRBV23-1 and TRBJ1-2; D is uncertain. TRBV23-1 is recorded as an ORF, its role being uncertain. The CDR3 has 10 amino acids. V gave up 3 bases and J gave up 7 bases, with 3 bases separating them.

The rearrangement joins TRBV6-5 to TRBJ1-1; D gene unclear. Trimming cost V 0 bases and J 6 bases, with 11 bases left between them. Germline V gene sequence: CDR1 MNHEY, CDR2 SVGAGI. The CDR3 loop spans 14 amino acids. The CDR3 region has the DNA TGTGCCAGCAGTTACTCTCCAGGATCCGCTGAAGCTTTCTTT. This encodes CASSYSPGSAEAFF.

This CDR3 reads CASSEGDQGQPQHF. CDR3 DNA: TGTGCCAGCAGTGAAGGGGATCAGGGGCAGCCCCAGCATTTT. V is TRBV6-4 and J is TRBJ1-5, with a weak D call TRBD1 (6 bases). The CDR3 has 14 amino acids. V was pared by 3 bases and J by 7 bases, with 13 bases between. Germline values: CDR1 MRHNA, CDR2 SNTAGT.

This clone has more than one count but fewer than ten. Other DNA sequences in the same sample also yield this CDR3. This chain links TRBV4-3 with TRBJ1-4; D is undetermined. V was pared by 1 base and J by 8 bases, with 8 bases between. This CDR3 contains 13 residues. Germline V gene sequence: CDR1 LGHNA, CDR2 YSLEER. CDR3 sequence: CASSQARGEKLFF. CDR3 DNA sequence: TGCGCCAGCAGCCAAGCGAGAGGGGAAAAACTGTTTTTT.

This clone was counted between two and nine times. Here the CDR3 DNA reads TGCGCCAGCAGCTTGGGGGGGGATAGGAAAACTGAAGCTTTCTTT. It is translated as CASSLGGDRKTEAFF. The chain is built from TRBV5-1 and TRBJ1-1, with D possibly being TRBD1 (5 bases). From germline, CDR1 is SGHRS and CDR2 YFSETQ. Trimming removed 0 bases from V and 5 bases from J, with 14 bases in between. The CDR3 is 15 amino acids.

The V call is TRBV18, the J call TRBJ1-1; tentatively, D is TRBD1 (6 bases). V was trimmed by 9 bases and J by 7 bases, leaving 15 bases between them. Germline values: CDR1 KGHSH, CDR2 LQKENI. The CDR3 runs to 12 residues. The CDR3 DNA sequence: TGTGCCAGTTTCGGACAGCCGGGTGAAGCTTTCTTT. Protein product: CASFGQPGEAFF.

CDR3 sequence reads: CASSLNFVYNEQFF. The CDR3, as DNA: TGCGCCAGCAGCTTGAACTTCGTGTACAATGAGCAGTTCTTC. The genes are TRBV5-1 and TRBJ2-1; unclear D gene. V dropped 1 base and J dropped 4 bases, with 9 bases sitting between them. Germline V lookup: CDR1 SGHRS, CDR2 YFSETQ. The CDR3 sequence is 14 residues long. Filled out from reference TRBV5-1 and TRBJ2-1, the complete variable domain reads KAGVTQTPRYLIKTRGQQVTLSCSPISGHRSVSWYQQTPGQGLQFLFEYFSETQRNKGNFPGRFSGRQFSNSRSEMNVSTLELGDSALYLCASSLNFVYNEQFFGPGTRLTVL.

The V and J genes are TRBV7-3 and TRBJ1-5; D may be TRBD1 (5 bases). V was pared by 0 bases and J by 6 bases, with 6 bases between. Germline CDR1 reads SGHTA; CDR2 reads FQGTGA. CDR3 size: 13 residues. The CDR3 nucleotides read TGTGCCAGCAGCTTAACGGGGGGTCAGCCCCAGCATTTT. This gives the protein CASSLTGGQPQHF.

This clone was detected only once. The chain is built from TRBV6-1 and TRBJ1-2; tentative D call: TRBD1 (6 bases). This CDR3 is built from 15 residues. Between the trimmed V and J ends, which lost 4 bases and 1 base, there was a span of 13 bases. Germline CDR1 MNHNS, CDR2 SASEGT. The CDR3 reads CASSADSLLNYGYTF. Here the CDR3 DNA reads TGTGCCAGCAGTGCGGACAGCCTTCTTAACTATGGCTACACCTTC.

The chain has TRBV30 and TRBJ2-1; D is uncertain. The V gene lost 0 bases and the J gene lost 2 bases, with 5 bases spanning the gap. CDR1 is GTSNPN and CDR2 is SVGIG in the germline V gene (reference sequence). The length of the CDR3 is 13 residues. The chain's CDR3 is CAWSVQTYNEQFF. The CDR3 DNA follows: TGTGCCTGGAGTGTACAGACCTACAATGAGCAGTTCTTC. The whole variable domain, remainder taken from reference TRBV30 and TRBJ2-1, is SQTIHQWPATLVQPVGSPLSLECTVEGTSNPNLYWYRQAAGRGLQLLFYSVGIGQISSEVPQNLSASRPQDRQFILSSKKLLLSDSGFYLCAWSVQTYNEQFFGPGTRLTVL.

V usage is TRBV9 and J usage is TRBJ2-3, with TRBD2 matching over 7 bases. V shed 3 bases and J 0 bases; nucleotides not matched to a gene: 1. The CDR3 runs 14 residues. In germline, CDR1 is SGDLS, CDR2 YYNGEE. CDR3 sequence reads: CASSGGGSTDTQYF. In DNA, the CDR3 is TGTGCCAGCAGCGGGGGGGGAAGCACAGATACGCAGTATTTT.

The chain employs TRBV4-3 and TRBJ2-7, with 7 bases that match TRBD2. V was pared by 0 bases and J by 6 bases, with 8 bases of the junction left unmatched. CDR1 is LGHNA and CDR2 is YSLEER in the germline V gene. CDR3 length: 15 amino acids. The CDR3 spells CASSQDSQRGIEQYF. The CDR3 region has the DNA TGCGCCAGCAGCCAAGATTCCCAGCGGGGAATCGAGCAGTACTTC.

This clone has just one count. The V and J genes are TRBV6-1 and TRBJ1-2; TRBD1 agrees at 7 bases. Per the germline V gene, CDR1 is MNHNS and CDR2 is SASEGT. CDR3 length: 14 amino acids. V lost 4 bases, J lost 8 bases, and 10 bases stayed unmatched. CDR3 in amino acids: CASSVGRGTRGYTF. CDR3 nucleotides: TGTGCCAGCAGTGTTGGCAGGGGGACGAGGGGCTACACCTTC.

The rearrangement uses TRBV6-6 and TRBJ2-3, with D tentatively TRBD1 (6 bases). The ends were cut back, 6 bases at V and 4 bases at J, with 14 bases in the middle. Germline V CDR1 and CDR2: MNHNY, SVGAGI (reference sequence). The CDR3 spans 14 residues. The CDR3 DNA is TGTGCCAGCAGATTAATTACAGGGCCAGATACGCAGTATTTT. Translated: CASRLITGPDTQYF.

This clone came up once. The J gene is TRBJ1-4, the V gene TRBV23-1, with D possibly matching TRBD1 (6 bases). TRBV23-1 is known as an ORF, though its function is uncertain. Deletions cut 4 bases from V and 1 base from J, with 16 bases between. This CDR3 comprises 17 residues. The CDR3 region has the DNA TGCGCCAGCAGTCTCCCGAGTTTACAGGGAACTAATGAAAAACTGTTTTTT. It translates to CASSLPSLQGTNEKLFF.

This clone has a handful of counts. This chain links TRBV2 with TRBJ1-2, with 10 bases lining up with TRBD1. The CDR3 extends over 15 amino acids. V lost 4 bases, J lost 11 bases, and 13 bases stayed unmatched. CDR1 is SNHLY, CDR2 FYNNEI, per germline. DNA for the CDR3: TGTGCCAGCAGTGCTGAGACAGGGGGCGGGCCGGGGTACACCTTC. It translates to CASSAETGGGPGYTF.

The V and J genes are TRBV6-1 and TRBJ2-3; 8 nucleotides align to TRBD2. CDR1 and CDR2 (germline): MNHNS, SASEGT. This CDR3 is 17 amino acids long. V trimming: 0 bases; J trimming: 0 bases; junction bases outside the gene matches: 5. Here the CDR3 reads CASSEAAGGRSTDTQYF. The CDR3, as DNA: TGTGCCAGCAGTGAAGCGGCGGGGGGCCGAAGCACAGATACGCAGTATTTT.